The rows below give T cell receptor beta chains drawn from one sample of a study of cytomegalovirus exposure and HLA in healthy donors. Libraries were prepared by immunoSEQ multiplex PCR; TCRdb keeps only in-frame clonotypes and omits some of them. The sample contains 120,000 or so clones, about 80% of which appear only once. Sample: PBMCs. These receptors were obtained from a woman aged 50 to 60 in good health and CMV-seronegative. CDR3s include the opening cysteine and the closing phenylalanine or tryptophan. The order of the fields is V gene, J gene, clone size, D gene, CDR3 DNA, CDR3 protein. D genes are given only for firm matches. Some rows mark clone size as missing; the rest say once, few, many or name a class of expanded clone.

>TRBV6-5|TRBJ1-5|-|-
TGTGCCAGCAGTTTTGTACAGGGCGGTGAGCCCCAGCATTTT
CASSFVQGGEPQHF
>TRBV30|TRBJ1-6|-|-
TGTGCCTGGCGATTTCCGGGAGTTAATTCACCCCTCCACTTT
CAWRFPGVNSPLHF
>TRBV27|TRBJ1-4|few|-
TGTGCCAGCAGCCAACACCGAACACCGAATGAAAAACTGTTTTTT
CASSQHRTPNEKLFF
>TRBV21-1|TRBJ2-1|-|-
TGTGCCAGCAGCAAAGCGAAATTAGGACAGTACAATGAGCAGTTCTTC
CASSKAKLGQYNEQFF
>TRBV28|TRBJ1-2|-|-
TGTGCCAGCACGGCAGGCAACTATGGCTACACCTTC
CASTAGNYGYTF
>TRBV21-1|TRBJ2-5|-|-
TGTGCCAGCAGCAAAGCGCAACGCGGGAAAGAGACCCAGTACTTC
CASSKAQRGKETQYF
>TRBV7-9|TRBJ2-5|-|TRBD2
TGTGCCAGCAGCTTAGATGCGGGAGGTCGAGAGACCCAGTACTTC
CASSLDAGGRETQYF
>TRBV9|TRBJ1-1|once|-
TGTGCCAGCAGCGTCAGCTTACAGGCTGAAGCTTTCTTT
CASSVSLQAEAFF
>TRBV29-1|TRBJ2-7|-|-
TGCAGCGGTCGGTCAGGGGCCGAGCAGTACTTC
CSGRSGAEQYF
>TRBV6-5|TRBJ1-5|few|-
TGTGCCAGCAGTACCACAGGGTTATACAATCAGCCCCAGCATTTT
CASSTTGLYNQPQHF
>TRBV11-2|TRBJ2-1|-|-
TGTGCCAGCAGCCAAGTGGTGGGGGCGCTTGAGCAGTTCTTC
CASSQVVGALEQFF
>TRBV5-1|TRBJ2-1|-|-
TGCGCCAGCAGCTTGGCTAGCCCTGCCTACAATGAGCAGTTCTTC
CASSLASPAYNEQFF
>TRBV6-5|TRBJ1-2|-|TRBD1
TGTGCCAGCAGTCGGGACAGGGGATCTTGGGGCTACACCTTC
CASSRDRGSWGYTF
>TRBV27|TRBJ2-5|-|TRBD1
TGTGCCAGCACGAGGACAGGGGGCGGCCAAGAGACCCAGTACTTC
CASTRTGGGQETQYF
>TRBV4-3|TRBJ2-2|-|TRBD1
TGCGCCAGCAGCCATCGGAAAGCGGACAGGGGGCCCTCGGGGACCGGGGAGCTGTTTTTT
CASSHRKADRGPSGTGELFF
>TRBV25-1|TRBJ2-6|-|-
TGTGCCAGCAGTGACGCGTCTGGGGCCAACGTCCTGACTTTC
CASSDASGANVLTF
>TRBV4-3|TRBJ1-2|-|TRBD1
TGCGCCAGCAGCCAAGATATTGGGACAGGACGATTCTATGGCTACACCTTC
CASSQDIGTGRFYGYTF
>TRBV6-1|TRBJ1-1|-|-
TGTGCCAGCACCCCGGCCCGGGTCACTTACACTGAAGCTTTCTTT
CASTPARVTYTEAFF
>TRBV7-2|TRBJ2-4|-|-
TGTGCCAGCAGCTTGGGCGCTGGCATTCAGTACTTC
CASSLGAGIQYF
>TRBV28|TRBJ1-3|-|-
TGTGCCAGCAGTCCCCCAGGGACTCTCTCTGGAAACACCATATATTTT
CASSPPGTLSGNTIYF
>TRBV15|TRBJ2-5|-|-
TGTGCCACCAGCCGCGGATTTCAAGAGACCCAGTACTTC
CATSRGFQETQYF
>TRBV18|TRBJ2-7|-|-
TGTGCCAGCTCACCCACCACGTCGGGGTACACCTACGAGCAGTACTTC
CASSPTTSGYTYEQYF
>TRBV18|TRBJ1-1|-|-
TGTGCCAGTCATGACAGGCCTGAAACTGAAGCTTTCTTT
CASHDRPETEAFF
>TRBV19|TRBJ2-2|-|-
TGTGCCAGTAGTACTAGCGCCGGGGAGCTGTTTTTT
CASSTSAGELFF